This entry concerns a single T cell receptor (beta chain). What it recognizes is unknown. This CDR3 is built from 14 residues. Per the germline V gene, CDR1 is SGHAT and CDR2 is FQNNGV. V gave up 5 bases and J gave up 3 bases; unmatched junction bases: 2. This entry belongs to a study of cytomegalovirus exposure and HLA in healthy donors. Study-level points and caveats: TCR beta sequences numbering 16,951 were associated with HLA alleles at 0.05 false discovery rate in a later analysis. Fewer N-insertions (relative to the approximately 700-donor mean) were reportedly seen in an Asian-associated ancestry cluster in a later analysis. The majority of TCR sequences were rare, yet some public TCRs appeared in many donors.

PCR primers comprised 60 Vbeta and 13 Jbeta primers. TCRdb's copy holds only in-frame clones and misses some; the assay was immunoSEQ multiplex PCR. This sample's clone table lists approximately 100,000 clones. The sequence was collected from a man aged 40-49 years in good health and CMV-seronegative. The sample consisted of PBMCs. The chain carries TRBV11-2 and TRBJ2-5, with TRBD1 identical over 11 bases. Written as DNA, the CDR3 is TGTGCCAGCAGCCGGACAGGGGGCGAAGAGACCCAGTACTTC. As protein: CASSRTGGEETQYF. The entire variable domain, with the rest obtained from reference TRBV11-2 and TRBJ2-5, is as follows: EAGVAQSPRYKIIEKRQSVAFWCNPISGHATLYWYQQILGQGPKLLIQFQNNGVVDDSQLPKDRFSAERLKGVDSTLKIQPAKLEDSAVYLCASSRTGGEETQYFGPGTRLLVL.